This T cell receptor beta chain comes out of a study of CD4 and CD8 cells across lung adenocarcinoma regions. One entry per CDR3 protein, called by TCRdb with MiXCR from the PCR reads. The table lists tens of thousands of distinct CDR3 sequences, less than 65% of them singletons. Samples came from patients with localized non-small cell lung adenocarcinoma. V lost 6 bases to trimming and J lost 8 bases, with 11 bases between them. The V gene's germline CDR1 is DFQATT and CDR2 SNEGSKA (reference sequence). The CDR3 contains 11 residues. This clonotype has only a few counts. What was sequenced was CD8+ T cells from the center of a lung tumor. This TCR derives from a female donor with lung adenocarcinoma. The CD4 and CD8 labels of this study may be unreliable. The V and J genes are TRBV20-1 and TRBJ2-1, with D perhaps matching TRBD2 (6 bases). The CDR3 protein is CSADLAYEQFF. In nucleotides, the CDR3 is TGCAGTGCGGATCTAGCGTATGAGCAGTTCTTC.